The source of this T cell receptor (beta chain) is a study of T cells in Graves' hyperthyroidism and ophthalmopathy. Clinical symptoms, serum thyroxine, TRAb, thyroid ultrasound and orbital computed tomography established diagnosis. TCR beta CDR3 regions were amplified from RNA. The HTBI primer set was used in a first-round RT-PCR of the TCR CDR3. A single record per CDR3 protein comes from TCRdb applying MiXCR to the multiplex PCR reads. The sample shows 45,000 to 55,000 distinct CDR3 sequences, around 55% of them seen only once. Unmatched junction bases numbered 4, after V lost 2 bases and J lost 2 bases. Germline V gene data show CDR1 as SGDLS and CDR2 as YYNGEE. The length of the CDR3 is 15 residues.

The specimen sequenced was peripheral blood or thyroid tissue (not recorded which). This chain uses TRBV9 with TRBJ1-2; the match to TRBD1 covers 9 bases. The receptor's source is a man aged 18 to 30 with Graves' hyperthyroidism. The CDR3 bases are TGTGCCAGCAGCGTGGGGACAGGGTGGAACTATGGCTACACCTTC. Amino acid sequence: CASSVGTGWNYGYTF.